A selection of T cell receptor beta chains follows, all from one sample in a study of T-cell reconstitution after alpha-beta-depleted transplantation in children. TCRdb analysed the PCR reads with MiXCR anew, one entry per CDR3 protein. This sample carries approximately 350,000 distinct CDR3 sequences, 10% of them seen once, and the ten largest clones take around 2.4%. The sample in question was PBMCs from the stem cell graft donor, obtained from the stem cell graft. The receptors derive from a human donor who donated a stem cell graft to a child with acute lymphoblastic leukemia. CDR3s include the opening cysteine and the closing phenylalanine or tryptophan. A D gene is named only where the DNA matches it firmly. Size is omitted from some rows. Given values are once, few, many or a class for expanded clones.

CDR3nt	CDR3aa	d_gene	abundance	v_gene	j_gene
TGTGCCAGCAGCGCGACTAGCGAGTTTTCCCAAAACATTCAGTACTTC	CASSATSEFSQNIQYF	TRBD2	NA	TRBV7-8	TRBJ2-4
TGTGCCAGCAGTTTAACCGGGACAAGAGCCTACAATGAGCAGTTCTTC	CASSLTGTRAYNEQFF	NA	few	TRBV28	TRBJ2-1
TGTGCCAGCAGTGACCAGGGGAATACGCAGTATTTT	CASSDQGNTQYF	NA	NA	TRBV6-4	TRBJ2-3
TGCGCCAGCAGCTTCGACTTAGGGGCTTACGAGCAGTACTTC	CASSFDLGAYEQYF	NA	NA	TRBV5-1	TRBJ2-7
TGTGCCAGCAGCTTGGCTAGCGGGAGATTTTGGGTCTTC	CASSLASGRFWVF	TRBD2	NA	TRBV7-2	TRBJ2-1
TGCAGTGCTAGCGGGGGGCGTTTTTACGAGCAGTACTTC	CSASGGRFYEQYF	NA	NA	TRBV20-1	TRBJ2-7
TGTGCCAGCAGCTACAGGGTACCCACAGATACGCAGTATTTT	CASSYRVPTDTQYF	NA	NA	TRBV6-5	TRBJ2-3
TGTGCCAGCAGCTCGGGACAGGGAAGTACCAATGAGCAGTTCTTC	CASSSGQGSTNEQFF	TRBD1	few	TRBV11-2	TRBJ2-1
TGCGCCAGCAGCTCCGACGATCACCTCTCCTACAATGAGCAGTTCTTC	CASSSDDHLSYNEQFF	NA	few	TRBV5-1	TRBJ2-1
TGCGCCAGCAGCTTGATGTCAAACACTGAAGCTTTCTTT	CASSLMSNTEAFF	NA	many	TRBV5-1	TRBJ1-1
TGCGCCAGCAGCCAAGACCCCACCGGGCTAGCGGGTATGGAAGAGACCCAGTACTTC	CASSQDPTGLAGMEETQYF	TRBD2	few	TRBV4-3	TRBJ2-5
TGCAGTGCTAGAGGGGGGACAGACCTCTCTGGAAACACCATATATTTT	CSARGGTDLSGNTIYF	TRBD1	few	TRBV20-1	TRBJ1-3
TGCAGTTTAATAGGACCCTACGAGCAGTACTTC	CSLIGPYEQYF	NA	NA	TRBV20-1	TRBJ2-7
TGTGCCAGCAGCTTCGCTCGGGAGCTGTTTTTT	CASSFARELFF	NA	NA	TRBV11-2	TRBJ2-2
TGCGCCAGCAGCCAAGATCCCATCAGCGCGGTGGCCCTGCAGTACTTC	CASSQDPISAVALQYF	NA	few	TRBV4-3	TRBJ2-7
TGTGCCAGCAGCTTAACCCCCAGAGCGGCCTGGGATGAGCAGTTCTTC	CASSLTPRAAWDEQFF	NA	once	TRBV7-3	TRBJ2-1
TGTGCCAGCAGCCCAGGACAGGAAGAGACCCAGTACTTC	CASSPGQEETQYF	TRBD1	many	TRBV12-3/TRBV12-4	TRBJ2-5
TGTGCCAGCAGGGGGTTTGATTCACCCCTCCACTTT	CASRGFDSPLHF	NA	few	TRBV2	TRBJ1-6
TGTGCCAGCAGCCAAGATAGAGGGAGACTAGCGGGAGAGGGCGGGGAGCTGTTTTTT	CASSQDRGRLAGEGGELFF	TRBD2	few	TRBV4-2	TRBJ2-2
TGTGCCAGCAGCTTAGGAGGCTCCTACAATGAGCAGTTCTTC	CASSLGGSYNEQFF	NA	many	TRBV5-1	TRBJ2-1
TGCGCCAGCAGCTTACAGGGGGGTACTGGGGCCAACGTCCTGACTTTC	CASSLQGGTGANVLTF	TRBD1	few	TRBV5-1	TRBJ2-6
TGCGCCAGCAGCTTGGGACAGAGGACCGACTTC	CASSLGQRTDF	NA	NA	TRBV5-1	TRBJ2-7